This record concerns one T cell receptor beta chain sequence. These data belong to a study of shared clonotypes between healthy human individuals. There were no recent acute infections or vaccinations among the donors, who were healthy HIV-negative adults. All donors were Caucasian adults living in Nashville, Tennessee. CDR1 MDHEN and CDR2 SYDVKM come from the germline V gene. The V gene end was trimmed by 2 bases and the J gene end by 0 bases; junction bases not matched to a gene: 4. The CDR3 is made up of 16 amino acids. Deep was the level at which the assay was run. Original data processing: Quality scores were absent from the junction-only immunoSEQ sequences, so filtering differed. The protocol was immunoSEQ multiplex PCR, while the TCRdb copy is restricted to in-frame clones and leaves out a portion. Clone size and the V and J calls come from that table; the DNA yielded D and trimming. The data show about 480,000 clones, about 79% seen once.

The source material was PBMCs. The genes are TRBV28 and TRBJ2-1, with 7 bases aligning to TRBD2. The sequence came from a woman aged 40 to 50 in good health. Some clones in this sample may be carry-over from other donors' samples. As DNA, the CDR3 is TGTGCCAGCAGTTTACCACTAGCGCACTCCTACAATGAGCAGTTCTTC. This translates into CASSLPLAHSYNEQFF. The variable domain in full, completed from reference TRBV28 and TRBJ2-1, reads DVKVTQSSRYLVKRTGEKVFLECVQDMDHENMFWYRQDPGLGLRLIYFSYDVKMKEKGDIPEGYSVSREKKERFSLILESASTNQTSMYLCASSLPLAHSYNEQFFGPGTRLTVL.